A selection of T cell receptor beta chains follows, all from one sample in a study of vaccination and CD4 T cells after COVID-19. No cognate antigen is known for these TCRs. TCRdb analysed the PCR reads with MiXCR anew, one entry per CDR3 protein. This sample has 13,000 to 15,000 distinct CDR3 sequences, with around 45% found just once. Input material: CD4+ T cells from blood, cultured in vitro. These receptors all stem from a human donor who had recovered from COVID-19. Both conserved end residues are trimmed from each CDR3. Fields, in order: V gene, CDR3 protein.

TRBV12-3/TRBV12-4 | ASSFGGTAF
TRBV9 | ASSPVGRSTDTQY
TRBV7-7 | ASASGRGSQETQY
TRBV6-1 | ASSERGETQY
TRBV20-1 | SARATVLGYT
TRBV27 | ASSLRTGSYGYT
TRBV6-1 | ASSIQGKIDEQY
TRBV20-1 | SAWDNLNYGYT
TRBV18 | ASSGGQETQY
TRBV20-1 | SANLDRGGTEAF
TRBV30 | AWSVSQETQY
TRBV19 | ARGGDHSNQPQH
TRBV18 | ASSSRGTLRSSYEQY
TRBV5-5 | ASSLGGEIYHTDTQY
TRBV2 | ASSDRGLPTGELF
TRBV20-1 | SARGTSGYPTDTQY
TRBV20-1 | SARDGGGYT
TRBV12-3/TRBV12-4 | ASGGESGREQF
TRBV5-1 | ASSQGTGQSNQPQH
TRBV6-1 | ASRSGGAGTGELF
TRBV11-3 | ASSLGGFSYNEQF
TRBV29-1 | SVEGRIDTDTQY
TRBV11-2 | ASSLGGTVVNEQF
TRBV20-1 | SARDSTSGGFSYNEQF
TRBV20-1 | SARGQVTEKLF
TRBV5-8 | ASSLVGGEETQY
TRBV7-8 | ASSPRELITDTQY
TRBV12-3/TRBV12-4 | ASSLHRGDTGGETGELF
TRBV12-3/TRBV12-4 | ASSLRDSGGYT
TRBV20-1 | SASPRGSYNSPLH
TRBV12-3/TRBV12-4 | ASSLAGGYGYT
TRBV15 | ATSRVDGYGYT